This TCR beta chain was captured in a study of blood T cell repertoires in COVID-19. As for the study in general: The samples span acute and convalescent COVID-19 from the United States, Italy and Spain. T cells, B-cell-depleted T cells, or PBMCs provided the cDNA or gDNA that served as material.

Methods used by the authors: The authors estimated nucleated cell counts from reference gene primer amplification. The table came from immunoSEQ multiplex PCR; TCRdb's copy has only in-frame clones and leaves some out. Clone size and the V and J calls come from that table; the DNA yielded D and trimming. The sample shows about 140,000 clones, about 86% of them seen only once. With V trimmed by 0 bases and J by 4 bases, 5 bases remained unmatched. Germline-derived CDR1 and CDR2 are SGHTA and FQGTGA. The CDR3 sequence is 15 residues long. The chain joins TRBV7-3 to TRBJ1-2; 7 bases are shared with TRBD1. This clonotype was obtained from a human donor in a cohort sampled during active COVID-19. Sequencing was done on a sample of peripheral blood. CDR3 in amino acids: CASSLTGTELYGYTF. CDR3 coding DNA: TGTGCCAGCAGCTTAACCGGGACAGAACTCTATGGCTACACCTTC.